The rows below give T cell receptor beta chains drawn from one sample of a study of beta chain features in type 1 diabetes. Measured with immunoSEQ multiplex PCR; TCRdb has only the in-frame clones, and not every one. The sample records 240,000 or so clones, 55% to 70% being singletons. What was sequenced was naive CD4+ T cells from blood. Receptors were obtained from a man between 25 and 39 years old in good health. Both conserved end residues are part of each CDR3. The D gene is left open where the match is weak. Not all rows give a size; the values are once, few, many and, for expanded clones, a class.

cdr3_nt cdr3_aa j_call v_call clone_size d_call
TGTGCCAGCAGTTTAGGACTAGCGCGAACAGATACGCAGTATTTT CASSLGLARTDTQYF TRBJ2-3 TRBV7-9 . TRBD2
TGCAGCGTTCCGGACAGGCAGAACACCGGGGAGCTGTTTTTT CSVPDRQNTGELFF TRBJ2-2 TRBV29-1 few TRBD1
TGTGCCAGCAGCTTAGGGCTAGCGGGGACTGGGGAGCAGTTCTTC CASSLGLAGTGEQFF TRBJ2-1 TRBV7-2 . TRBD2
TGTGCCAGCAGCTTCGGGCGGAGCTCCTACAATGAGCAGTTCTTC CASSFGRSSYNEQFF TRBJ2-1 TRBV7-2 . .
TGTGCCTGGCTTCCTCCCGGGACTAGCTTGTACAATGAGCAGTTCTTC CAWLPPGTSLYNEQFF TRBJ2-1 TRBV30 . TRBD2
TGTGCCAGCAGCTTAGCAGGGGCCAGCAATCAGCCCCAGCATTTT CASSLAGASNQPQHF TRBJ1-5 TRBV7-9 . .
TGTGCCAGCCAGCCTGGGGCCAACGTCCTGACTTTC CASQPGANVLTF TRBJ2-6 TRBV2 . .
TGTGCCAGCAGCTCGAAACAGGGGGATGGCATTCAGTACTTC CASSSKQGDGIQYF TRBJ2-4 TRBV5-4 . TRBD1
TGTGCCAGCAGTGAAACTAACTACGAGCAGTACTTC CASSETNYEQYF TRBJ2-7 TRBV2 . .
TGTGCCAGCAGTCCCCCCAGGGGGGATTCGCGGGCCAAAAACATTCAGTACTTC CASSPPRGDSRAKNIQYF TRBJ2-4 TRBV28 . .
TGTGCCAGCAGCCGGGACAGGGCTCGTAATGAGCAGTTCTTC CASSRDRARNEQFF TRBJ2-1 TRBV14 few TRBD1
TGTGCCAGCAGTGGTCATATGCCTGTGGACTACGAGCAGTACTTC CASSGHMPVDYEQYF TRBJ2-7 TRBV25-1 . .
TGTGCCAGCTCACCACGCCAGGATACGCAGTATTTT CASSPRQDTQYF TRBJ2-3 TRBV18 . .
TGTGCCTGGAGTGCGAAAATGAACACTGAAGCTTTCTTT CAWSAKMNTEAFF TRBJ1-1 TRBV30 . .
TGCAGCGTTGCGGGACAGTTAACCTACGAGCAGTACTTC CSVAGQLTYEQYF TRBJ2-7 TRBV29-1 . TRBD1
TGCGCCAGCAGCCAAGAATCGGCAGGGCAGGAGACCCAGTACTTC CASSQESAGQETQYF TRBJ2-5 TRBV4-3 . .
TGTGCCTGGAGTGTTTCGACAGGCTACTATGGCTACACCTTC CAWSVSTGYYGYTF TRBJ1-2 TRBV30 . .
TGCAGCGTTTCCTACGGACTAGCGGGGGCCGGTGAGCAGTTCTTC CSVSYGLAGAGEQFF TRBJ2-1 TRBV29-1 . TRBD2
TGCGCCAGCAGCCCCGGTAGGGTAAATCCCACCTATAATTCACCCCTCCACTTT CASSPGRVNPTYNSPLHF TRBJ1-6 TRBV4-1 . .
TGCAGCGTTGAGGCACTAGCGGCGGCAGATACGCAGTATTTT CSVEALAAADTQYF TRBJ2-3 TRBV29-1 . TRBD2
TGTGCCAGCAGCCCCTTATCTGGCCAGTACTTC CASSPLSGQYF TRBJ2-5 TRBV11-2 . .
TGTGCCAGCAGCAACGGGGGTAGCCGGGAGACCCAGTACTTC CASSNGGSRETQYF TRBJ2-5 TRBV9 once .
TGCGCCAGCAGCCGCGACACGTCCACTCTCTCTGGGGCCAACGTCCTGACTTTC CASSRDTSTLSGANVLTF TRBJ2-6 TRBV5-1 . .
TGTGCCATCAATAGACAGAATGGGACTAGCGGGAGTCCCTACAATGAGCAGTTCTTC CAINRQNGTSGSPYNEQFF TRBJ2-1 TRBV10-3 . TRBD2
TGTGCCAGCAGCTTAGTAGCAGAGTCCTACGAGCAGTACTTC CASSLVAESYEQYF TRBJ2-7 TRBV7-9 . .
TGTGCCAGCAGTGAAGAGACCCAGTACTTC CASSEETQYF TRBJ2-5 TRBV25-1 few .
TGTGCCAGCAGCACCCTGGGAGGGACAGGGGCGGACATTCAGTACTTC CASSTLGGTGADIQYF TRBJ2-4 TRBV5-4 . TRBD1
TGTGCCAGCAGCGTAGGACCCGAGCAACCAGATACGCAGTATTTT CASSVGPEQPDTQYF TRBJ2-3 TRBV9 . .
TGCAGCGTTGAAGGTAGTTGGGTGAACACTGAAGCTTTCTTT CSVEGSWVNTEAFF TRBJ1-1 TRBV29-1 . .
TGTGCCAGCAGCCTGGGACAGGCGTTTGGCTACACCTTC CASSLGQAFGYTF TRBJ1-2 TRBV7-9 few TRBD1
TGCGCCAGCAGCCAAGATCGGGGGGGCACAGATACGCAGTATTTT CASSQDRGGTDTQYF TRBJ2-3 TRBV4-1 few TRBD2
TGTGCCAGCAGCTTGGGACTAGCTGGGGAGACCCAGTACTTC CASSLGLAGETQYF TRBJ2-5 TRBV5-4 few TRBD2
TGTGCCAGCAGCGAGTCCTTGGTGGGATACATTCAGTACTTC CASSESLVGYIQYF TRBJ2-4 TRBV7-9 . .
TGTGCCTGGAGTGTGCCCCTCAGAGTTCCTATAGCCAAAAACATTCAGTACTTC CAWSVPLRVPIAKNIQYF TRBJ2-4 TRBV30 . .
TGTGCCAGCAGGGCCGGGGGGGTTAATCAGCCCCAGCATTTT CASRAGGVNQPQHF TRBJ1-5 TRBV28 . .
TGCAGCGTTGATAAATTAGCCGGGTACAATGAGCAGTTCTTC CSVDKLAGYNEQFF TRBJ2-1 TRBV29-1 . .
TGCAGCGCCGGGACAGGGTCCTACGAGCAGTACTTC CSAGTGSYEQYF TRBJ2-7 TRBV29-1 . TRBD1
TGTGCCGGAAGGCAGGGGCTCGGTGGGGCCAACGTCCTGACTTTC CAGRQGLGGANVLTF TRBJ2-6 TRBV30 . .
TGTGCCAGCGGCGGGGAAACAGTCTACGAGCAGTACTTC CASGGETVYEQYF TRBJ2-7 TRBV28 . .
TGTGCCAGCAGCCCACGACAGGCCTCCTCTGGGGCCAACGTCCTGACTTTC CASSPRQASSGANVLTF TRBJ2-6 TRBV13 few .
TGCAGCGTGGCCAGGGTGACAGGACTCACAGATACGCAGTATTTT CSVARVTGLTDTQYF TRBJ2-3 TRBV29-1 once .
TGTGCCTGGATATCAGATTTGAACACTGAAGCTTTCTTT CAWISDLNTEAFF TRBJ1-1 TRBV30 few .
TGTGCCAGCTCCCTAGCGGGAAGCAAGGAGACCCAGTACTTC CASSLAGSKETQYF TRBJ2-5 TRBV7-2 few TRBD2
TGTGCCAGCAGCTCTACAGGGGGCAATCAGCCCCAGCATTTT CASSSTGGNQPQHF TRBJ1-5 TRBV11-2 . TRBD1
TGTGCCAGCAGTAGACTATCGGGGACCGGGGAGCTGTTTTTT CASSRLSGTGELFF TRBJ2-2 TRBV27 . .
TGTGCCAGTAACCCGCGGAACAGGGGAGGGAGAAATCAGCCCCAGCATTTT CASNPRNRGGRNQPQHF TRBJ1-5 TRBV19 . TRBD1
TGTGCCAGCAGCGGGGCCAGCGAATCACCCCTCCACTTT CASSGASESPLHF TRBJ1-6 TRBV7-9 . .
TGTGCCAGCAGTTGGGACTCCGGCGGCCCTAGCACAGATACGCAGTATTTT CASSWDSGGPSTDTQYF TRBJ2-3 TRBV2 . .
TGCAGCGTTGCCGGACAGCGGGGAGGATTCACAGATACGCAGTATTTT CSVAGQRGGFTDTQYF TRBJ2-3 TRBV29-1 . .
TGTGCCAGCAGCTTATTCCTTGGGAGTCGCCACAATGAGCAGTTCTTC CASSLFLGSRHNEQFF TRBJ2-1 TRBV7-6 . .
TGCGCCAGCAGTCAATTCCCCAGGGTACAAGAGACCCAGTACTTC CASSQFPRVQETQYF TRBJ2-5 TRBV23-1 . .
TGCAGCGTTGAGGTCAGACTAGGAGGGGTGGAGCAGTTCTTC CSVEVRLGGVEQFF TRBJ2-1 TRBV29-1 . .
TGCAGCGTTGAGGGGGGGACCGAGCAGTTCTTC CSVEGGTEQFF TRBJ2-1 TRBV29-1 once TRBD2
TGTGCCTGGAGTGCTCTGACTGAAGCTTTCTTT CAWSALTEAFF TRBJ1-1 TRBV30 . .